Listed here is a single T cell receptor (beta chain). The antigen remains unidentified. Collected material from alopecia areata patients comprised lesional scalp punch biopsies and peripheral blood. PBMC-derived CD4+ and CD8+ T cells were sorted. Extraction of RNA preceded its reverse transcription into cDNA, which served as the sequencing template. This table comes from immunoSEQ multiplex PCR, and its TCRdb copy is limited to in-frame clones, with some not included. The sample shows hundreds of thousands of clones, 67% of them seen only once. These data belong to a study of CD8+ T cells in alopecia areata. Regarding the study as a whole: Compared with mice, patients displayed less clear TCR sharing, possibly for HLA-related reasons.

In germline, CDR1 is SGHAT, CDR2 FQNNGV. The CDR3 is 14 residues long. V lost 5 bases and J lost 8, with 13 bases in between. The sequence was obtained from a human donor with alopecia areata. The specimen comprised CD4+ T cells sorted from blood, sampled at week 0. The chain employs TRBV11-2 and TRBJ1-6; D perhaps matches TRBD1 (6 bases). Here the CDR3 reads CASSRRDKDSPLHF. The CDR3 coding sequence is TGTGCCAGCAGCCGCCGGGACAAGGATTCACCCCTCCACTTT.